The rows below give T cell receptor beta chains drawn from one sample of a study of blood T cell repertoires in COVID-19. Profiled with immunoSEQ multiplex PCR; TCRdb holds only in-frame clones, not every one. This sample has about 270,000 clones, with over 85% found just once. Input material: PBMCs or T cells enriched from blood (not recorded which). All receptors derive from a woman in her fifties or sixties who had recovered from COVID-19. Both conserved end residues are part of each CDR3. Fields, in order: D gene, V gene, clone size, J gene, CDR3 protein, CDR3 DNA. A D gene is named only where the DNA matches it firmly. Rows give clone size only sometimes, using once, few, many, or a class for an expanded clone.

.,TRBV11-2,.,TRBJ2-1,CASSSFQASFDSYNEQFF,TGTGCCAGCAGCTCCTTCCAAGCGAGCTTTGACTCCTACAATGAGCAGTTCTTC
TRBD1,TRBV4-1,.,TRBJ2-1,CASSPGQGPYNEQFF,TGCGCCAGCAGCCCGGGACAGGGTCCCTACAATGAGCAGTTCTTC
.,TRBV19,.,TRBJ1-3,CASSPPYSGNTIYF,TGTGCCAGTTCCCCCCCCTACTCTGGAAACACCATATATTTT
TRBD1,TRBV30,.,TRBJ2-7,CAWNGQGAREQYF,TGTGCCTGGAACGGACAGGGGGCGAGGGAGCAGTACTTC
TRBD2,TRBV10-3,.,TRBJ2-2,CATGLAGGTGELFF,TGTGCCACCGGACTAGCGGGAGGAACCGGGGAGCTGTTTTTT
TRBD1,TRBV7-9,.,TRBJ2-7,CASSLLAGTGNYEQYF,TGTGCCAGCAGCTTATTGGCCGGGACAGGGAACTACGAGCAGTACTTC
.,TRBV5-1,.,TRBJ1-2,CASSQFRQTYGYTF,TGCGCCAGCAGCCAATTCCGGCAGACTTATGGCTACACCTTC
.,TRBV21-1,.,TRBJ1-1,CAPKQSLNTEAFF,TGTGCCCCCAAACAGTCCCTGAACACTGAAGCTTTCTTT
TRBD2,TRBV5-1,.,TRBJ2-3,CASSPSGLPRTDTQYF,TGCGCCAGCAGCCCTAGCGGTTTGCCCCGCACAGATACGCAGTATTTT
.,TRBV6-1,.,TRBJ1-2,CASSENPYHGYTF,TGTGCCAGCAGTGAAAACCCCTACCATGGCTACACCTTC
TRBD1,TRBV28,.,TRBJ2-1,CASSPSGGSHEQFF,TGTGCCAGCAGTCCATCAGGGGGCTCACATGAGCAGTTCTTC
.,TRBV5-1,.,TRBJ1-4,CASSSDSTNEKLFF,TGCGCCAGCAGCTCGGACAGCACTAATGAAAAACTGTTTTTT
TRBD2,TRBV5-4,.,TRBJ2-5,CASSRTSGTSRDQYF,TGTGCCAGCAGCCGAACTAGCGGCACCTCTCGGGACCAGTACTTC
TRBD1,TRBV11-3,once,TRBJ2-3,CASSWPGQGAGDTQYF,TGTGCCAGCAGCTGGCCGGGACAGGGGGCGGGAGATACGCAGTATTTT
.,TRBV29-1,.,TRBJ2-3,CSVTAFSTDTQYF,TGCAGCGTAACAGCTTTCAGCACAGATACGCAGTATTTT
.,TRBV28,once,TRBJ1-1,CASSLDGHFEAFF,TGTGCCAGCAGTTTAGACGGACATTTTGAAGCTTTCTTT
.,TRBV2,.,TRBJ2-7,CASSELRDTYEQYF,TGTGCCAGCAGTGAACTGCGGGATACCTACGAGCAGTACTTC
TRBD2,TRBV6-5,.,TRBJ2-1,CASKTSGGVNEQFF,TGTGCCAGCAAGACTAGCGGGGGTGTGAATGAGCAGTTCTTC
.,TRBV21-1,.,TRBJ1-3,CASSKRPLVGDTGGNTIYF,TGTGCCAGCAGCAAAAGGCCCCTTGTGGGGGACACAGGTGGAAACACCATATATTTT
TRBD1,TRBV19,.,TRBJ2-7,CARCGQGKYF,TGTGCCAGATGCGGACAGGGAAAGTACTTC
.,TRBV29-1,once,TRBJ1-2,CSVLQGRPYGYTF,TGCAGTGTCCTGCAGGGGCGACCCTATGGCTACACCTTC
.,TRBV9,.,TRBJ2-7,CASSPREGEGTYEQYF,TGTGCCAGCAGCCCAAGGGAGGGGGAGGGAACCTACGAGCAGTACTTC
TRBD2,TRBV2,once,TRBJ2-3,CASSEALSGGGDTQYF,TGTGCCAGCAGTGAAGCGCTTAGCGGGGGTGGAGATACGCAGTATTTT
.,TRBV21-1,.,TRBJ2-7,CASSKWVLAGTGGNYEQYF,TGTGCCAGCAGCAAATGGGTTTTGGCCGGGACAGGGGGAAACTACGAGCAGTACTTC
.,TRBV27,.,TRBJ2-7,CASSSAWGNEQYF,TGTGCCAGCAGTTCAGCCTGGGGCAACGAGCAGTACTTC
.,TRBV30,few,TRBJ2-2,CAWNSRDTDGLFF,TGTGCCTGGAATAGCCGGGACACCGACGGGCTGTTTTTT
.,TRBV9,.,TRBJ2-3,CASSVRGLSTDTQYF,TGTGCCAGCAGCGTAAGGGGACTGAGCACAGATACGCAGTATTTT
TRBD2,TRBV28,.,TRBJ2-7,CASKGPFGKGRVEQYF,TGTGCCAGCAAAGGGCCTTTCGGGAAAGGGAGGGTCGAGCAGTACTTC
.,TRBV19,once,TRBJ2-3,CASSPRPEATDTQYF,TGTGCCAGTAGTCCCCGTCCGGAGGCCACAGATACGCAGTATTTT
.,TRBV5-1,.,TRBJ1-5,CASSLGGFNQPQHF,TGCGCCAGCAGCTTAGGAGGGTTCAATCAGCCCCAGCATTTT
.,TRBV4-1,.,TRBJ2-3,CASSQDSGIRLFTDTQYF,TGCGCCAGCAGCCAAGACTCGGGGATACGCCTTTTCACAGATACGCAGTATTTT
TRBD2,TRBV5-1,few,TRBJ2-7,CASTPAGVTYEQYF,TGCGCCAGCACCCCGGCGGGAGTGACCTACGAGCAGTACTTC
.,TRBV30,.,TRBJ1-6,CAWSPQLNSPLHF,TGTGCCTGGAGTCCACAGTTAAATTCACCCCTCCACTTT
.,TRBV6-4,.,TRBJ2-7,CASSVVGSSYEQYF,TGTGCCAGCAGTGTGGTCGGGAGCTCCTACGAGCAGTACTTC
TRBD1,TRBV9,once,TRBJ1-4,CASSPQQTGGYSKLFF,TGTGCCAGCAGCCCGCAACAGACAGGGGGCTATTCAAAACTGTTTTTT
TRBD1,TRBV10-1,.,TRBJ1-3,CASGDRNSGNTIYF,TGCGCCAGCGGGGACAGGAACTCTGGAAACACCATATATTTT
.,TRBV2,.,TRBJ1-1,CASGETLNTEAFF,TGTGCCAGCGGTGAGACATTGAACACTGAAGCTTTCTTT
.,TRBV27,.,TRBJ1-6,CASSWALRSPLHF,TGTGCCAGCAGTTGGGCCCTGCGTTCACCCCTCCACTTT
.,TRBV19,.,TRBJ2-3,CASSIWESTDTQYF,TGTGCCAGTAGTATATGGGAGAGCACAGATACGCAGTATTTT
.,TRBV7-9,.,TRBJ2-5,CASSQDFPETQYF,TGTGCCAGCAGCCAGGACTTCCCAGAGACCCAGTACTTC
.,TRBV18,.,TRBJ2-1,CASSPGDYNEQFF,TGTGCCAGCTCACCAGGAGATTACAATGAGCAGTTCTTC
.,TRBV19,.,TRBJ1-1,CASNDGKFAEAFF,TGTGCCAGTAACGACGGGAAGTTCGCCGAAGCTTTCTTT
TRBD1,TRBV28,.,TRBJ1-5,CASSLPGQGVRQPQHF,TGTGCCAGCAGTTTACCCGGACAGGGCGTTCGGCAGCCCCAGCATTTT
.,TRBV11-2,.,TRBJ1-2,CASSLDWGGAYGYTF,TGTGCCAGCAGCTTAGATTGGGGGGGCGCCTATGGCTACACCTTC
.,TRBV7-9,.,TRBJ2-3,CASSERSDTQYF,TGTGCCAGCAGCGAGAGGTCAGATACGCAGTATTTT
TRBD1,TRBV7-2,.,TRBJ2-7,CASSSRTGDYEQYF,TGTGCCAGCAGCTCCAGGACAGGGGACTACGAGCAGTACTTC
.,TRBV28,.,TRBJ2-1,CASSLSGSYNEQFF,TGTGCCAGCAGTTTGAGCGGCTCCTACAATGAGCAGTTCTTC
.,TRBV12-3/TRBV12-4,.,TRBJ1-6,CASGVPLHF,TGTGCCAGCGGAGTCCCCCTCCACTTT
.,TRBV28,.,TRBJ1-2,CASSVDFSYGYTF,TGTGCCAGCTCGGTGGACTTCTCCTATGGCTACACCTTC
.,TRBV7-6,.,TRBJ2-1,CASSLSLLNEQFF,TGTGCCAGCAGCTTATCCCTTCTAAATGAGCAGTTCTTC
TRBD1,TRBV5-5,.,TRBJ2-5,CASSVGQGAGETQYF,TGTGCCAGCAGCGTAGGACAGGGGGCTGGTGAGACCCAGTACTTC
TRBD1,TRBV9,.,TRBJ1-3,CASKARGVADTIYF,TGTGCCAGCAAGGCCAGGGGGGTCGCAGACACCATATATTTT
.,TRBV29-1,.,TRBJ2-1,CSVDPGGYNEQFF,TGCAGCGTTGACCCCGGGGGCTACAATGAGCAGTTCTTC